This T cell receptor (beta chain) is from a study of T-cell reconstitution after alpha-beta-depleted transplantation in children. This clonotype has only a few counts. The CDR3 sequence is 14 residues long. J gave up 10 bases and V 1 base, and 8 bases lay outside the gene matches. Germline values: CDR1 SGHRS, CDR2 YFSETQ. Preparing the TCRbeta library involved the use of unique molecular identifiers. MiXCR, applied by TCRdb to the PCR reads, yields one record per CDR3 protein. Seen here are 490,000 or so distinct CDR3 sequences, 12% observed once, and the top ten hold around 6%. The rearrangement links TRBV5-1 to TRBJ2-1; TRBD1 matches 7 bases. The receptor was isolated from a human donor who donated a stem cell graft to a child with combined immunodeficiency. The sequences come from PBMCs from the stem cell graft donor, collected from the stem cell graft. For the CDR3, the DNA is TGCGCCAGCAGCTTGTGGGACAGACCAAAAGAGCAGTTCTTC. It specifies CASSLWDRPKEQFF.